The rows below give T cell receptor beta chains drawn from one sample of a study of CD8 T cells in ankylosing spondylitis. TCRdb re-called the 5' RACE reads through MiXCR, storing one row per CDR3 protein. The table has nearly 250,000 distinct CDR3 sequences, 32% seen once. Sequenced: blood, either unsorted or a sorted T cell fraction (not recorded which). All receptors come from a male donor with ankylosing spondylitis or in good health (not recorded which). CDR3s include the opening cysteine and the closing phenylalanine or tryptophan. Fields, in order: V gene, D gene, J gene, clone size, CDR3 protein, CDR3 DNA. The D gene is left open where the match is weak. The size field is filled for only some rows; it gives once, few, many or a size class.

>TRBV20-1|-|TRBJ2-7|few
CSARDSPGTSSYEQYF
TGCAGTGCTAGAGATTCGCCAGGGACGAGCTCCTACGAGCAGTACTTC
>TRBV3-1|TRBD2|TRBJ2-3|-
CACSQDGGSGGPRDTQYF
TGTGCCTGCAGCCAAGATGGCGGGAGCGGGGGGCCTCGAGATACGCAGTATTTT
>TRBV12-3/TRBV12-4|-|TRBJ1-1|-
CASTRVGRDTEAFF
TGTGCCAGCACCCGGGTGGGGAGGGACACTGAAGCTTTCTTT
>TRBV7-2|-|TRBJ1-2|few
CASSLAPTSYGYTF
TGTGCCAGCAGCTTAGCTCCGACTAGCTATGGCTACACCTTC
>TRBV4-2|-|TRBJ2-1|few
CASSQGGQQFF
TGTGCCAGCAGCCAAGGGGGTCAGCAGTTCTTC
>TRBV27|-|TRBJ1-5|-
CASKAPNQPQHF
TGTGCCAGCAAGGCGCCCAATCAGCCCCAGCATTTT
>TRBV15|-|TRBJ2-1|few
CATSRERTDSYNEQFF
TGTGCCACCAGCAGAGAAAGGACAGATTCCTACAATGAGCAGTTCTTC
>TRBV20-1|-|TRBJ1-5|few
CSARQPYLEPQHF
TGCAGTGCTAGGCAGCCGTATCTAGAGCCCCAGCATTTT
>TRBV20-1|-|TRBJ2-2|-
CSAMGLRNTGELFF
TGCAGTGCTATGGGTCTACGAAACACCGGGGAGCTGTTTTTT
>TRBV5-1|-|TRBJ2-5|few
CASHPGAQAETQYF
TGCGCCAGCCATCCAGGGGCGCAAGCGGAGACCCAGTACTTC
>TRBV12-3/TRBV12-4|-|TRBJ2-2|-
CASSLARGTNTGELFF
TGTGCCAGCAGTTTAGCGCGGGGTACGAACACCGGGGAGCTGTTTTTT
>TRBV4-2|-|TRBJ2-2|few
CASSRPGVPHTGELFF
TGTGCCAGCAGCCGGCCCGGAGTCCCACACACCGGGGAGCTGTTTTTT